The clone carrying this T cell receptor beta chain has more than one count but fewer than ten. Its antigen is currently unknown. These data are taken from a study of post-analysis software for immune sequencing data. On the study more broadly: Recorded subtypes: relapsing-remitting, secondary progressive, progressive-relapsing; some patients unannotated. Findings and caveats of the study: TRBV5-6, TRBV5-1 and TRBV20-1 belonged to a set of about 5 TRBV segments that were more frequent in patients than controls. Controls had significantly higher normalized Chao1 diversity than multiple sclerosis patients. By F measure, strong co-clustering occurred among samples prepared in the same batch.

The V and J ends lost 2 bases and 4 bases respectively, with 14 bases between them. CDR1 MGHDK and CDR2 SYGVNS come from the germline V gene. CDR3 length: 15 amino acids. The TCR beta cDNA libraries carried unique molecular identifiers. It was from approximately 0.91 to 9.4 million T cells that some 460,000 cDNA molecules came. From the PCR reads, TCRdb called clonotypes with MiXCR, one entry per CDR3 protein. Of almost 700,000 distinct CDR3 sequences in the sample, 55% to 60% were seen once. Specimen: blood. The sequence derives from a girl aged 2-9 years with multiple sclerosis. V usage is TRBV25-1 and J usage is TRBJ2-5; TRBD2 might be the D (5 bases). For the CDR3, the DNA is TGTGCCAGCAGTGAAGGCGGCGCTGGAGGAGAGACCCAGTACTTC. Translated, it gives CASSEGGAGGETQYF.